This T cell receptor (beta chain) was recorded in a study of T cell repertoires in cytomegalovirus infection. As for the study in general: Through public TCR beta signatures, both CMV infection and matching HLA type were indicated. Overall study results and limits: HLA-C-restricted TCR beta clonotypes specific for CMV led the ex vivo response. Of the TCR beta families, the public ones yielded a cumulative frequency that identified carriers of CMV plus the relevant HLA.

With regard to this clonotype: Its antigen is unknown.

V was clipped by 3 bases and J by 5 bases, with 13 bases between them. Per germline, CDR1 LNHNV and CDR2 YYDKDF (reference sequence). The CDR3 spans 14 residues. TCRdb fed the reads into MiXCR, producing one record per CDR3 protein. The data show 80,000 to 95,000 distinct CDR3 sequences, around 32% seen once. The sequence came from a human donor in good health (CMV status not recorded). Some clones in this sample may be carry-over from other donors' samples. The chain recombines TRBV15 with TRBJ2-5; D is unclear. Sequences were derived from CD8+ T cells from cultured PBMCs, sampled from culture after CMV antigen stimulation. CDR3 in amino acids: CATSRATGLETQYF. The DNA for the CDR3 is TGTGCCACCAGCAGGGCGACGGGTCTGGAGACCCAGTACTTC.